Listed below are T cell receptor beta chains from one sample, sequenced in a study of blood T cell repertoires in COVID-19. The protocol was immunoSEQ multiplex PCR, while the TCRdb copy is restricted to in-frame clones and leaves out a portion. The table records 150,000 to 200,000 clones, about 85% of them present only once. The sequencing input was peripheral blood. Receptor source: a woman in her forties or fifties with COVID-19, enrolled during active disease. Each CDR3 is given with its conserved first and last residue. D genes are given only for firm matches. Clone size is shown for a subset of rows, as once, few, many or a class of expanded clone.

size | J | D | V | CDR3
few | TRBJ1-1 | NA | TRBV4-1 | CASSQRQVNTEAFF
once | TRBJ1-3 | NA | TRBV4-2 | CASSQGTSSGNTIYF
NA | TRBJ2-2 | TRBD1 | TRBV30 | CAWSATGAGELFF
NA | TRBJ2-7 | TRBD1 | TRBV18 | CASSPGTAITSYEQYF
NA | TRBJ1-2 | TRBD1 | TRBV7-8 | CASSRRDRVGYTF
NA | TRBJ2-1 | NA | TRBV3-1/TRBV3-2 | CASSQFWARPFF
NA | TRBJ2-5 | TRBD2 | TRBV3-1/TRBV3-2 | CASTTVAGEKEETQYF
NA | TRBJ1-5 | NA | TRBV25-1 | CASNFGDQPQHF
NA | TRBJ1-1 | NA | TRBV19 | CASSIPGNLPEAFF
NA | TRBJ1-2 | TRBD1 | TRBV5-4 | CASSPGTGKDGYTF
NA | TRBJ2-2 | NA | TRBV9 | CASSVERESGELFF
NA | TRBJ2-3 | TRBD2 | TRBV7-6 | CASSLAGVSGGATDTQYF
NA | TRBJ2-1 | NA | TRBV9 | CASSVGSTTSEQFF
NA | TRBJ1-2 | TRBD1 | TRBV7-3 | CASSFDRGSGYTF
NA | TRBJ2-2 | TRBD1 | TRBV9 | CASSEPGQGAGELFF
NA | TRBJ1-6 | NA | TRBV19 | CASSQRGPSSYNSPLHF
NA | TRBJ2-5 | NA | TRBV4-1 | CASSQEASVDQETQYF
many | TRBJ2-2 | TRBD2 | TRBV9 | CASSVVAGEYTGELFF
NA | TRBJ1-4 | TRBD1 | TRBV19 | CASSTWTGFATNEKLFF
NA | TRBJ2-7 | TRBD1 | TRBV25-1 | CASSGTGAVSEQYF
NA | TRBJ2-5 | NA | TRBV11-3 | CASSQRAHAQETQYF
NA | TRBJ1-4 | TRBD1 | TRBV5-1 | CASSVTGGAEEKLFF
NA | TRBJ1-1 | TRBD1 | TRBV7-2 | CASSSGQGKDTEAFF
NA | TRBJ2-5 | TRBD1 | TRBV3-1/TRBV3-2 | CASSQDPGGVETQYF
once | TRBJ1-2 | NA | TRBV30 | CAWSVLVGYYGYTF
once | TRBJ2-7 | NA | TRBV7-8 | CASSEQGTPSSYEQYF
NA | TRBJ1-2 | TRBD1 | TRBV3-1/TRBV3-2 | CASSQLGQGAPGGYGYTF
NA | TRBJ2-2 | TRBD1 | TRBV4-1 | CASSQVDRGTGELFF
NA | TRBJ2-2 | NA | TRBV3-1/TRBV3-2 | CASSQGWQEPTGELFF
many | TRBJ2-1 | TRBD1 | TRBV4-2 | CASSQAPGQLYNEQFF
few | TRBJ1-5 | NA | TRBV15 | CATSRAGGPQHF
NA | TRBJ2-1 | TRBD2 | TRBV10-3 | CAISESRGGPNEQFF
NA | TRBJ2-7 | TRBD2 | TRBV7-7 | CASSPGVLAGAYEQYF
NA | TRBJ1-2 | TRBD1 | TRBV4-3 | CASSQNDRVGGYTF
NA | TRBJ2-7 | TRBD1 | TRBV9 | CASSVVGGSHEQYF
NA | TRBJ1-1 | NA | TRBV11-3 | CASSFPEGGGTEAFF
NA | TRBJ1-6 | NA | TRBV2 | CASSERGGEGYSPLHF
NA | TRBJ1-1 | NA | TRBV28 | CASRPDRTNTEAFF
NA | TRBJ2-7 | NA | TRBV6-5 | CASADYTYEQYF
NA | TRBJ1-5 | TRBD1 | TRBV7-9 | CASSATGVQPQHF
NA | TRBJ1-2 | NA | TRBV30 | CAWSVDRGYTF
NA | TRBJ2-7 | NA | TRBV3-1/TRBV3-2 | CASSPRSVGYEQYF
NA | TRBJ1-6 | NA | TRBV20-1 | CSASYREITNSPLHF
NA | TRBJ1-1 | TRBD1 | TRBV9 | CASTPQGAWAEAFF
NA | TRBJ2-7 | TRBD2 | TRBV7-2 | CASSGSGLAGHEQYF
NA | TRBJ1-1 | NA | TRBV19 | CASSIPGNTEAFF
NA | TRBJ2-5 | TRBD1 | TRBV29-1 | CSVTGGQETQYF
NA | TRBJ1-4 | NA | TRBV30 | CAWSDPRGGSEKLFF
NA | TRBJ1-6 | TRBD1 | TRBV30 | CAWAVQGINSPLHF
NA | TRBJ2-5 | NA | TRBV21-1 | CASSKALHKGDETQYF
once | TRBJ1-5 | TRBD1 | TRBV7-9 | CASSQDRDGQPQHF
NA | TRBJ2-3 | NA | TRBV4-1 | CASSYTQGFSTDTQYF
NA | TRBJ1-3 | NA | TRBV11-2 | CASSLEAVFSGNTIYF
NA | TRBJ2-2 | TRBD1 | TRBV6-5 | CASSYSTGTGELFF
NA | TRBJ2-1 | NA | TRBV12-3/TRBV12-4 | CASRAGTTNEQFF
NA | TRBJ1-3 | NA | TRBV4-3 | CASSQGSSGNTIYF
NA | TRBJ2-1 | TRBD1 | TRBV7-2 | CASSPTGEFDYNEQFF
NA | TRBJ2-7 | NA | TRBV6-6 | CASSPGRGLLYEQYF
NA | TRBJ2-1 | NA | TRBV4-2 | CASSQDPGGVYNEQFF
NA | TRBJ2-7 | NA | TRBV4-2 | CASSQDETTGGSGEQYF